This is a list of T cell receptor beta chains from one sample in a study of neoadjuvant anti-PD-1 for oral cavity cancer. Only in-frame clones appear in the TCRdb table, and some are missing; sequencing was by immunoSEQ multiplex PCR. The data contain 11,000 to 15,000 clones, roughly 74% of them singletons. Sequences were derived from PBMCs, sampled before nivolumab (anti-PD-1) treatment. All receptors come from a person between 40 and 80 years old with oral cavity squamous cell carcinoma. The CDR3 runs from the conserved cysteine through the conserved F or W. The order of the fields is V gene, J gene, clone size, D gene, CDR3 protein, CDR3 DNA. The D gene is left open where the match is weak. Rows give clone size only sometimes, using once, few, many, or a class for an expanded clone.

TRBV6-5	TRBJ1-2	few	.	CASSYAQNYGYTF	TGTGCCAGCAGTTACGCCCAGAACTATGGCTACACCTTC
TRBV20-1	TRBJ2-7	.	.	CSAKEDEQYF	TGCAGTGCCAAGGAAGACGAGCAGTACTTC
TRBV5-1	TRBJ2-7	.	.	CASSFGSNEQYF	TGCGCCAGCAGCTTCGGGAGCAACGAGCAGTACTTC
TRBV4-1	TRBJ2-1	.	TRBD1	CASSQTGTGPYNEQFF	TGCGCCAGCAGCCAAACCGGGACAGGGCCTTACAATGAGCAGTTCTTC
TRBV7-3	TRBJ2-1	.	.	CASSSLGSEQFF	TGTGCCAGCAGCTCTCTTGGGAGTGAGCAGTTCTTC
TRBV30	TRBJ2-7	.	TRBD1	CAWKGQGDSYEQYF	TGTGCCTGGAAAGGACAGGGGGATTCCTACGAGCAGTACTTC
TRBV30	TRBJ2-2	.	TRBD2	CAWSVIAGRELFF	TGTGCCTGGAGTGTGATAGCGGGTAGGGAGCTGTTTTTT
TRBV4-2	TRBJ2-2	.	TRBD1	CASSTRTGIGRFTGELFF	TGTGCCAGCAGCACCCGGACAGGGATCGGTCGTTTCACCGGGGAGCTGTTTTTT
TRBV5-1	TRBJ2-1	.	.	CASSVGYEQFF	TGCGCCAGCAGCGTAGGGTATGAGCAGTTCTTC
TRBV6-1	TRBJ2-7	.	.	CASKRSPTDRYEQYF	TGTGCCAGCAAACGTTCCCCGACAGATCGTTACGAGCAGTACTTC
TRBV5-1	TRBJ2-1	.	.	CASSLDRREYNEQFF	TGCGCCAGCAGCTTGGATCGTAGAGAATACAATGAGCAGTTCTTC
TRBV30	TRBJ1-1	.	.	CAWSVLPSGAEAFF	TGTGCCTGGAGTGTACTACCTTCTGGGGCTGAAGCTTTCTTT
TRBV7-3	TRBJ2-2	.	TRBD1	CASSSGQGRTGELFF	TGTGCCAGCAGCAGTGGACAGGGACGGACCGGGGAGCTGTTTTTT
TRBV27	TRBJ2-7	few	.	CASTPGRPPYEQYF	TGTGCCAGCACCCCGGGTAGGCCTCCCTACGAGCAGTACTTC
TRBV5-6	TRBJ2-6	.	.	CASSSAGIAEPGANVLTF	TGTGCCAGCAGCTCGGCCGGCATCGCCGAACCTGGGGCCAACGTCCTGACTTTC
TRBV30	TRBJ2-5	.	TRBD2	CAWRIAAGGIQTQYF	TGTGCCTGGAGGATCGCGGCGGGGGGCATCCAGACCCAGTACTTC
TRBV5-1	TRBJ2-5	.	.	CASRFMETQYF	TGCGCCAGCAGGTTTATGGAGACCCAGTACTTC
TRBV11-2	TRBJ1-6	.	TRBD1	CASRRTGDRYSPLHF	TGTGCCAGCAGACGGACAGGGGACCGGTATTCACCCCTCCACTTT
TRBV16	TRBJ1-3	few	.	CASSPKSSGNTIYF	TGTGCCAGCAGTCCCAAGAGCTCTGGAAACACCATATATTTT
TRBV28	TRBJ1-5	.	.	CASSEGDTYQPQHF	TGTGCCAGCAGTGAAGGGGACACTTATCAGCCCCAGCATTTT
TRBV2	TRBJ2-2	.	TRBD1	CASTHRGPTNTGELFF	TGTGCCAGCACCCACAGGGGCCCGACGAACACCGGGGAGCTGTTTTTT
TRBV10-3	TRBJ2-3	.	TRBD2	CATRTSGGTDTQYF	TGTGCCACAAGGACTAGCGGGGGCACAGATACGCAGTATTTT
TRBV7-8	TRBJ2-7	.	.	CASSPPRERPRLEQYF	TGTGCCAGCAGCCCCCCCCGGGAGAGACCAAGACTCGAGCAGTACTTC
TRBV7-9	TRBJ2-3	.	.	CASSRFKTMGTADTQYF	TGTGCCAGCAGCCGTTTTAAGACGATGGGGACTGCAGATACGCAGTATTTT
TRBV27	TRBJ2-7	once	.	CASSLGVGGLGYEQYF	TGTGCCAGCAGCCTTGGGGTCGGGGGGCTTGGCTACGAGCAGTACTTC
TRBV2	TRBJ2-2	.	.	CASSETTNTGELFF	TGTGCCAGCAGTGAGACTACAAACACCGGGGAGCTGTTTTTT
TRBV5-1	TRBJ1-1	once	.	CASSLEGVEGTEAFF	TGCGCCAGCAGCTTGGAAGGGGTGGAGGGCACTGAAGCTTTCTTT
TRBV7-2	TRBJ2-4	.	.	CASSLGGQKKNIQYF	TGTGCCAGCAGCTTAGGAGGACAGAAAAAAAACATTCAGTACTTC
TRBV9	TRBJ1-5	.	.	CASSAQGGSNQPQHF	TGTGCCAGCAGCGCCCAGGGAGGGAGCAATCAGCCCCAGCATTTT
TRBV7-8	TRBJ1-3	.	TRBD1	CASSGTGTVVGNTIYF	TGTGCCAGCAGCGGCACCGGGACAGTCGTTGGAAACACCATATATTTT
TRBV6-1	TRBJ1-2	.	.	CASSDWLSGYTF	TGTGCCAGCAGTGATTGGCTGTCAGGCTACACCTTC
TRBV6-5	TRBJ1-2	.	TRBD1	CASSYSWPGGNYGYTF	TGTGCCAGCAGTTACTCGTGGCCAGGGGGCAACTATGGCTACACCTTC
TRBV19	TRBJ2-7	.	TRBD2	CASSMRTGTTYYEQYF	TGTGCCAGTAGTATGCGAACCGGGACTACCTACTACGAGCAGTACTTC
TRBV4-1	TRBJ2-4	few	.	CASRSYQDMQWDIQYF	TGCGCCAGCAGATCCTACCAAGATATGCAGTGGGACATTCAGTACTTC
TRBV30	TRBJ1-4	once	.	CAWSVTAISNEKLFF	TGTGCCTGGAGTGTTACGGCAATTTCTAATGAAAAACTGTTTTTT
TRBV14	TRBJ2-1	few	.	CASSRFEGFGEQFF	TGTGCCAGCAGTCGATTTGAAGGGTTCGGTGAGCAGTTCTTC
TRBV6-5	TRBJ1-1	.	TRBD1	CASSYTTGEDTEAFF	TGTGCCAGCAGTTACACAACAGGGGAGGACACTGAAGCTTTCTTT
TRBV28	TRBJ1-1	.	.	CASSLAHNTEAFF	TGTGCCAGCAGTTTAGCCCACAACACTGAAGCTTTCTTT
TRBV5-1	TRBJ2-1	.	.	CASRGESYNEQFF	TGCGCCAGCAGGGGTGAGAGCTACAATGAGCAGTTCTTC
TRBV28	TRBJ2-1	few	TRBD2	CASSPTSSGYNEQFF	TGTGCCAGCAGTCCAACCTCTAGCGGATACAATGAGCAGTTCTTC
TRBV5-5	TRBJ2-2	.	.	CASSLNAGAYTGELFF	TGTGCCAGCAGCTTGAACGCAGGGGCCTACACCGGGGAGCTGTTTTTT
TRBV10-3	TRBJ2-3	.	.	CAISESMVAADTQYF	TGTGCCATCAGTGAGTCGATGGTAGCGGCAGATACGCAGTATTTT
TRBV27	TRBJ2-7	once	TRBD1	CASSFGTGGSYEQYF	TGTGCCAGCAGTTTCGGGACAGGGGGCTCCTACGAGCAGTACTTC
TRBV25-1	TRBJ2-3	.	TRBD2	CASSDKGLAADTQYF	TGTGCCAGCAGTGATAAGGGACTAGCGGCAGATACGCAGTATTTT
TRBV19	TRBJ2-1	.	TRBD2	CASSRGIAGGPYNEQFF	TGTGCCAGTAGTAGGGGGATAGCGGGAGGACCCTACAATGAGCAGTTCTTC
TRBV11-2	TRBJ1-2	.	.	CASSLVGGWGPGYTF	TGTGCCAGCAGCTTAGTAGGCGGCTGGGGGCCCGGCTACACCTTC
TRBV4-1	TRBJ2-1	.	TRBD2	CASSQDPPSGRRRNEQFF	TGCGCCAGCAGCCAAGATCCCCCTAGCGGGAGGCGTAGGAATGAGCAGTTCTTC
TRBV7-9	TRBJ2-3	.	TRBD2	CASSFSGGSTDTQYF	TGTGCCAGCAGCTTTAGCGGGGGTAGCACAGATACGCAGTATTTT
TRBV28	TRBJ1-5	.	.	CASSLGISQPQHF	TGTGCCAGCAGTTTGGGGATAAGTCAGCCCCAGCATTTT
TRBV14	TRBJ1-6	.	.	CASSHGFRNSPLHF	TGTGCCAGCAGCCATGGGTTTAGAAATTCACCCCTCCACTTT
TRBV7-8	TRBJ1-1	once	.	CASSQGRSQLNTEAFF	TGTGCCAGCAGCCAAGGACGGAGCCAATTGAACACTGAAGCTTTCTTT
TRBV6-4	TRBJ2-5	.	.	CASSEYDRSSETQYF	TGTGCCAGCAGTGAATATGACAGGTCATCGGAGACCCAGTACTTC
TRBV6-4	TRBJ1-5	.	.	CASSEWWDQPQHF	TGTGCCAGCAGTGAATGGTGGGATCAGCCCCAGCATTTT
TRBV5-1	TRBJ2-2	few	.	CASSLGRGHTGELFF	TGCGCCAGCAGCTTGGGGAGGGGGCATACCGGGGAGCTGTTTTTT
TRBV6-5	TRBJ1-1	.	.	CASSPYPYMNTEAFF	TGTGCCAGCAGTCCTTACCCCTACATGAACACTGAAGCTTTCTTT
TRBV9	TRBJ1-2	.	.	CASSELGAGPMMMSYTF	TGTGCCAGCAGCGAGTTGGGGGCAGGCCCTATGATGATGAGCTACACCTTC
TRBV18	TRBJ2-1	.	TRBD2	CASSSVGTSVNEQFF	TGTGCCAGCTCATCGGTTGGGACTAGCGTGAATGAGCAGTTCTTC
TRBV7-6	TRBJ2-5	.	TRBD2	CASSLARGTRQETQYF	TGTGCCAGCAGCTTAGCTAGGGGGACTAGACAAGAGACCCAGTACTTC
TRBV2	TRBJ2-7	.	TRBD1	CASSEGQGGYEQYF	TGTGCCAGCAGTGAGGGACAGGGTGGCTACGAGCAGTACTTC